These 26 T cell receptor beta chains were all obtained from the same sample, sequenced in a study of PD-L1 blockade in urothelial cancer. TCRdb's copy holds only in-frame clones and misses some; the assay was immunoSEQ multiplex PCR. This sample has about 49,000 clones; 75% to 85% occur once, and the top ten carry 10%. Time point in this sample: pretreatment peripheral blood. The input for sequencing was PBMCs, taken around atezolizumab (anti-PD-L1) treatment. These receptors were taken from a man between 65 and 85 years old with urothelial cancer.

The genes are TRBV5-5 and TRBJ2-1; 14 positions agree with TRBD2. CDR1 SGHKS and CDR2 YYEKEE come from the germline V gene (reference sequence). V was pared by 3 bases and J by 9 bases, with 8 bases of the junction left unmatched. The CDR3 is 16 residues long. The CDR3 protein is CASSWGLAGVIAEQFF. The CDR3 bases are TGTGCCAGCAGCTGGGGACTAGCGGGAGTCATAGCTGAGCAGTTCTTC.

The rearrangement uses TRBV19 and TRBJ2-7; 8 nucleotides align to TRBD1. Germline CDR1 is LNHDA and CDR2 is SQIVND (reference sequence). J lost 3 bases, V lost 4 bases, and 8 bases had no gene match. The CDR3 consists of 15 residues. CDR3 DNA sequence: TGTGCCAGTAGTACAGGACAGGGAGCCTTCTACGAGCAGTACTTC. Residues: CASSTGQGAFYEQYF.

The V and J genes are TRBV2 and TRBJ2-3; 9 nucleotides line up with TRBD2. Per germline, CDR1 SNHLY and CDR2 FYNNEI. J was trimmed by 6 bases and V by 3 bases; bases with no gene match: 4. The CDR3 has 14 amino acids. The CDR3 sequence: CASSEREGPDTQYF. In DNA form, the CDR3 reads TGTGCCAGCAGTGAGCGGGAGGGCCCGGATACGCAGTATTTT.

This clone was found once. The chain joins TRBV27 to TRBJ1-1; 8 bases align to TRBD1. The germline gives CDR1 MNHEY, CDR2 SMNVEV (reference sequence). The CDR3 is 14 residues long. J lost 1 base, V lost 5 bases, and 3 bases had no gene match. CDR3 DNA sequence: TGTGCCAGCAGTCTCAGGGGGCAGAACACTGAAGCTTTCTTT. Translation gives CASSLRGQNTEAFF.

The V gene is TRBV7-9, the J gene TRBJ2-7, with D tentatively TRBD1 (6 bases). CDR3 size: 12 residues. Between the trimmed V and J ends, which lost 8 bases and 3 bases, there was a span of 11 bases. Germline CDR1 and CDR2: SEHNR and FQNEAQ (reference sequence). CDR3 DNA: TGTGCCAGCGGAATACAGGGCTACGAGCAGTACTTC. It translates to CASGIQGYEQYF.

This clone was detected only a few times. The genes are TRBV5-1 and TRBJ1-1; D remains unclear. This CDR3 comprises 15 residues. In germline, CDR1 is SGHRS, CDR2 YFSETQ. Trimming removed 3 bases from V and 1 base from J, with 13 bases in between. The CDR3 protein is CASSSQTAANTEAFF. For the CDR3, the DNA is TGCGCCAGCAGCTCCCAGACCGCGGCGAACACTGAAGCTTTCTTT.

CDR3 bases: TGCGCCAGCAGCTGGACAGGGGGGAACACCGGGGAGCTGTTTTTT. Its translation is CASSWTGGNTGELFF. V is TRBV5-1 and J is TRBJ2-2; 10 positions agree with TRBD1. The CDR3 runs 15 residues. The germline V gene encodes CDR1 SGHRS and CDR2 YFSETQ. The junction had 0 bases not matched to a gene; V was cut back by 3 bases and J by 1 base.

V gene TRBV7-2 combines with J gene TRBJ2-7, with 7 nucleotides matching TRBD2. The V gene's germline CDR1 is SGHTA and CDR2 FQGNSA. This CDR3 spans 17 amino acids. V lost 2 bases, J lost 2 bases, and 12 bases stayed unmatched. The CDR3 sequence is CASSLYPPPGGAYEQYF. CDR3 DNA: TGTGCCAGCAGCTTATATCCCCCCCCGGGGGGTGCCTACGAGCAGTACTTC.

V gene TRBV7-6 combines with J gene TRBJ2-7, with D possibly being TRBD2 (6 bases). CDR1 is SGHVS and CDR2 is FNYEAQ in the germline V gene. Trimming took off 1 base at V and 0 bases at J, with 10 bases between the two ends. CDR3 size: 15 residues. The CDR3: CASSLGGTHSYEQYF. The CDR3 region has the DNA TGTGCCAGCAGCTTAGGCGGGACTCACTCCTACGAGCAGTACTTC.

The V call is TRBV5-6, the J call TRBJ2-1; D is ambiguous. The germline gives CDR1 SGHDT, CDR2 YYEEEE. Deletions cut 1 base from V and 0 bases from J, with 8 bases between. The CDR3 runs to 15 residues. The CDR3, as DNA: TGTGCCAGCAGCTTGTTCGAACTCTCCTACAATGAGCAGTTCTTC. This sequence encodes CASSLFELSYNEQFF.

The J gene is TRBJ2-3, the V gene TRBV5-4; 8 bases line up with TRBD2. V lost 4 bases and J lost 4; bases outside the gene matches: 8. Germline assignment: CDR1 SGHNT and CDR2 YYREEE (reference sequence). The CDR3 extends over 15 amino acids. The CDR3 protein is CASSTSGSTADTQYF. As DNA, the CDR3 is TGTGCCAGCAGCACGAGCGGGAGCACCGCAGATACGCAGTATTTT.

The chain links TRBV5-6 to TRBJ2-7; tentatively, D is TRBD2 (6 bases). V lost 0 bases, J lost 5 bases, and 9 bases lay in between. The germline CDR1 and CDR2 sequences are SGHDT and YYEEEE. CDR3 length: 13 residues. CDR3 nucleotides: TGTGCCAGCAGCTTGGGACTAGTACACGAGCAGTACTTC. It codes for CASSLGLVHEQYF.

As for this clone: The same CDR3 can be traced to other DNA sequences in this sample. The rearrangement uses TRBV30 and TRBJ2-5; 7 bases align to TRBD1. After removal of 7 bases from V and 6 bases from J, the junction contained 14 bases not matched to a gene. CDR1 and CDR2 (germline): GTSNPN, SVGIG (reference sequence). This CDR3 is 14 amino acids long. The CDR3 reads CALHGDRGRKTQYF. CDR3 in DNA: TGTGCCTTACACGGGGACAGAGGGCGAAAGACCCAGTACTTC.

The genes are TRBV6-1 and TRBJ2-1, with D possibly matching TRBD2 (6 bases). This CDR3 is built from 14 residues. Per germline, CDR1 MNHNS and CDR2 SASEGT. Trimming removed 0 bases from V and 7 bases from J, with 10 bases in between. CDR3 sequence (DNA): TGTGCCAGCAGTGAAGCCAGACTAGTGAATGAGCAGTTCTTC. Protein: CASSEARLVNEQFF.

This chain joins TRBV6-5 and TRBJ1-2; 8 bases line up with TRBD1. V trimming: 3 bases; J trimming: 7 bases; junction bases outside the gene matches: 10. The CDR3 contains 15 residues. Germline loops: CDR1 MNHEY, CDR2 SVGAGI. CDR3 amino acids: CASSYSQGARVGYTF. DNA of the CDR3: TGTGCCAGCAGTTATTCTCAGGGGGCGCGGGTTGGCTACACCTTC.

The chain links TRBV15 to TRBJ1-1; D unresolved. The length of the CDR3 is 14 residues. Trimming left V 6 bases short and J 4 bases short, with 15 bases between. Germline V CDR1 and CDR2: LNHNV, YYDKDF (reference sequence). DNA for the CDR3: TGTGCCACCAGACCAGGCGGAGGGATCACTGAAGCTTTCTTT. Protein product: CATRPGGGITEAFF.

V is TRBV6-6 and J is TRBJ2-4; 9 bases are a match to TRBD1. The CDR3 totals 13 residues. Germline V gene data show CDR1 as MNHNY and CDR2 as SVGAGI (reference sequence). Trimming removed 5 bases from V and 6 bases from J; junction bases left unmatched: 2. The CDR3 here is CASSTGGLNIQYF. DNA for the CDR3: TGTGCCAGCAGTACAGGGGGCTTAAACATTCAGTACTTC.

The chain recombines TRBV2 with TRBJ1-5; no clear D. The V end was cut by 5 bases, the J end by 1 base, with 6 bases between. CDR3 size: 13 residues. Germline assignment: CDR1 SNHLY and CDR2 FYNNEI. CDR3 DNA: TGTGCCAGCAGTACAGTCAGCAATCAGCCCCAGCATTTT. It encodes CASSTVSNQPQHF.

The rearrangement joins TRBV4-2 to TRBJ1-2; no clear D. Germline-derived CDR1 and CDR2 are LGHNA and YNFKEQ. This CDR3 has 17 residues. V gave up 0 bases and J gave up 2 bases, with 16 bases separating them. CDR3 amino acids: CASSQDLYTLTNYGYTF. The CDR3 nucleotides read TGTGCCAGCAGCCAAGATCTATATACCCTTACGAACTATGGCTACACCTTC.

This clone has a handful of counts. The CDR3 here is CASSPPLGTGGDEQYF. The CDR3 DNA sequence: TGCGCCAGCAGCCCTCCTCTCGGGACAGGGGGGGACGAGCAGTACTTC. V usage is TRBV5-1 and J usage is TRBJ2-7, with 11 bases that match TRBD1. The V gene end was trimmed by 4 bases and the J gene end by 5 bases; junction bases not matched to a gene: 11. The CDR3 has 16 residues. Germline V gene data show CDR1 as SGHRS and CDR2 as YFSETQ.

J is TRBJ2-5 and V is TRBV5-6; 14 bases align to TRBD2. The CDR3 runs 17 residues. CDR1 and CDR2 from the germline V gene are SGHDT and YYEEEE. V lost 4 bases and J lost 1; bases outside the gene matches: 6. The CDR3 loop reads CASSPGLAGGLQETQYF. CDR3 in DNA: TGTGCCAGCAGCCCCGGACTAGCGGGAGGCCTCCAAGAGACCCAGTACTTC. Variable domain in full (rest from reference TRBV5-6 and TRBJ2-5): DAGVTQSPTHLIKTRGQQVTLRCSPKSGHDTVSWYQQALGQGPQFIFQYYEEEERQRGNFPDRFSGHQFPNYSSELNVNALLLGDSALYLCASSPGLAGGLQETQYFGPGTRLLVL.

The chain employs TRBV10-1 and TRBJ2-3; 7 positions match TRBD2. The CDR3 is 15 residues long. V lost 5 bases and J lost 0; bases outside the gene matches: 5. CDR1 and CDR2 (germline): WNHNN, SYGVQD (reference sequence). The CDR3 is CASSPAGLSTDTQYF. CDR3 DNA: TGCGCCAGCAGTCCAGCGGGACTCAGCACAGATACGCAGTATTTT.

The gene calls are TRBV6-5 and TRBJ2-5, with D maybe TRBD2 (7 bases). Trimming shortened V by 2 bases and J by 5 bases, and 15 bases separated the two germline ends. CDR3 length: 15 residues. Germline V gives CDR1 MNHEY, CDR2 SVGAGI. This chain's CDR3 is CASSYGGAEGETQYF. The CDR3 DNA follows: TGTGCCAGCAGTTACGGGGGGGCCGAGGGGGAGACCCAGTACTTC.

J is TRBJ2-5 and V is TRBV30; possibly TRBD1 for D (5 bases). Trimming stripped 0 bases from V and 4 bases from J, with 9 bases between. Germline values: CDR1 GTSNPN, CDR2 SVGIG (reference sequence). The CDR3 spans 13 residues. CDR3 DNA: TGTGCCTGGAGTGTGGGGCAGAGAGAGACCCAGTACTTC. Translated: CAWSVGQRETQYF.

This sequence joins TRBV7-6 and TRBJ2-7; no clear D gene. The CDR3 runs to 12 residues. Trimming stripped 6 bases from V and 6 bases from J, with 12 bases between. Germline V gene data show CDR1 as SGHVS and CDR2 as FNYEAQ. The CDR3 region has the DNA TGTGCCAGCAGAGCTTATGGTGGCGAGCAGTACTTC. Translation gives CASRAYGGEQYF.

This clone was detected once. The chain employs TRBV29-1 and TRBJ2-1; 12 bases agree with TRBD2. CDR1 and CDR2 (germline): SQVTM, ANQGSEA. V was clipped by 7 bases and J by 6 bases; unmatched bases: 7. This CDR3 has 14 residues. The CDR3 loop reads CSADTGLAGNEQFF. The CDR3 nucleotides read TGCAGCGCAGACACGGGACTAGCGGGCAATGAGCAGTTCTTC.